This TCR beta chain was identified during a study of T cells expressing NK-cell markers. Points on this clonotype: Its antigen is unidentified.

Study-level findings and limits: Similarly, these clonotypes led the CD3+CD56-NKG2C+ fraction as well in a few donors.

TCRdb re-called the 5' RACE reads; one entry per CDR3 protein, DNA not given. Across around 470,000 distinct CDR3 sequences, the top ten clones capture approximately 1.5% of the sample. CDR1 is ENHRY, CDR2 SYGVKD, per germline. The CDR3 loop spans 12 amino acids. The material sequenced was blood T cells: a sorted CD56 or NKG2C T cell subset, CD4+ or CD8+ T cells, or bulk PBMC T cells (not recorded which). The genes are TRBV10-3 and TRBJ1-2; with no DNA, the TCRdb D assignment of TRBD1 cannot be verified. The sequence was collected from a woman aged 45-65 years in good health. CDR3 loop: CAVGTLRHGYTF.